This TCR beta chain was identified in a study of human T cells and chemical hapten exposure. This clonotype came up many times. TCRdb redid the calling of the RACE reads with MiXCR, one entry per CDR3 protein. The table shows about 120,000 distinct CDR3 sequences, with about 12% occurring only once. Time point: patch test 1, 2 weeks after DPC sensitization. Indicated treatment: therapeutic diphenylcyclopropenone sensitization with weekly scalp DPC. Patients had alopecia, were aged 18 to 70, and were not pregnant. The CDR3 has 15 amino acids. Deletions cut 1 base from V and 2 bases from J, with 9 bases between. Germline lookup yields CDR1 SGHVS and CDR2 FQNEAQ.

This clonotype originated in a woman in her fifties or sixties with alopecia areata. Some clones in this sample may be carry-over from other donors' samples. Sequencing was performed on whole blood, taken in connection with sensitization to the hapten diphenylcyclopropenone (DPC). V and J are TRBV7-8 and TRBJ1-5; D remains ambiguous. CDR3 amino acids: CASSLDRIGNQPQHF. In DNA form, the CDR3 reads TGTGCCAGCAGCTTAGATAGGATCGGCAATCAGCCCCAGCATTTT. Complete variable domain (other parts from reference TRBV7-8 and TRBJ1-5): GAGVSQSPRYKVAKRGQDVALRCDPISGHVSLFWYQQALGQGPEFLTYFQNEAQLDKSGLPSDRFFAERPEGSVSTLKIQRTQQEDSAVYLCASSLDRIGNQPQHFGDGTRLSIL.